These 18 T cell receptor beta chains were sequenced from one sample in a study of blood T cells in healthy people across ages. Sample-barcoded 5' priming and a J-beta primer mix drove a second PCR of 7 to 11 cycles. One entry per CDR3 protein, called by TCRdb with MiXCR from the 5' RACE reads. The sample lists about 1,500,000 distinct CDR3 sequences, about 28% occurring once. Sequencing was done on a sample of blood. These TCRs come from a woman aged 30 to 39 in good health.

The J gene is TRBJ1-2, the V gene TRBV20-1; D possibly corresponds to TRBD1 (5 bases). The ends were cut back, 5 bases at V and 5 bases at J, with 15 bases in the middle. The CDR3 has 13 amino acids. Germline V gene lookup returns CDR1 DFQATT and CDR2 SNEGSKA (reference sequence). CDR3 protein: CSAERQGKYGYTF. In DNA form, the CDR3 reads TGCAGTGCTGAGCGGCAGGGAAAGTATGGCTACACCTTC.

This clonotype was counted between two and nine times. This sequence joins TRBV6-1 and TRBJ2-7; the D gene is possibly TRBD1 (6 bases). The CDR3 has 13 residues. Germline assignment: CDR1 MNHNS and CDR2 SASEGT. Trimming cost V 1 base and J 7 bases, with 11 bases left between them. The CDR3 sequence is CASSEEPGQEQYF. The CDR3 coding sequence is TGTGCCAGCAGTGAAGAGCCGGGACAAGAGCAGTACTTC.

This clonotype was seen repeatedly, ten times or more. This chain uses TRBV5-5 with TRBJ1-2; D is unclear. V lost 1 base and J lost 7, with 11 bases in between. The CDR3 spans 13 residues. Per the germline V gene, CDR1 is SGHKS and CDR2 is YYEKEE (reference sequence). CDR3 sequence (DNA): TGTGCCAGCAGCTTGAAACCGGGAGGTGGCTACACCTTC. It translates to CASSLKPGGGYTF. The full variable domain, completed using reference TRBV5-5 and TRBJ1-2, is DAGVTQSPTHLIKTRGQQVTLRCSPISGHKSVSWYQQVLGQGPQFIFQYYEKEERGRGNFPDRFSARQFPNYSSELNVNALLLGDSALYLCASSLKPGGGYTFGSGTRLTVV.

The chain uses TRBV5-1 and TRBJ1-1; tentatively, D is TRBD1 (5 bases). The CDR3 contains 14 residues. Germline values: CDR1 SGHRS, CDR2 YFSETQ. Trimming left V 3 bases short and J 4 bases short, with 13 bases between. The CDR3: CASSWGGYSTEAFF. Written as DNA, the CDR3 is TGCGCCAGCAGCTGGGGGGGGTATAGCACTGAAGCTTTCTTT.

This clonotype was detected only a few times. The rearrangement uses TRBV7-3 and TRBJ2-3, with D possibly being TRBD1 (6 bases). The V end was cut by 3 bases, the J end by 5 bases, with 15 bases between. The CDR3 is made up of 15 amino acids. Germline CDR1 is SGHTA and CDR2 is FQGTGA. CDR3 DNA sequence: TGTGCCAGCAGCTTTGCAGGGGACGCTGGAGATACGCAGTATTTT. Translation gives CASSFAGDAGDTQYF.

J is TRBJ2-1 and V is TRBV5-1; TRBD1 matches 9 bases. With 3 bases clipped from V and 5 bases from J, the junction kept 6 bases outside the gene matches. The CDR3 covers 15 residues. In germline, CDR1 is SGHRS, CDR2 YFSETQ. CDR3 residues: CASSSGQGPDNEQFF. As DNA, the CDR3 is TGCGCCAGCAGCTCAGGACAGGGGCCGGACAATGAGCAGTTCTTC.

This chain joins TRBV15 and TRBJ1-1, with a weak D call TRBD1 (5 bases). Per the germline V gene, CDR1 is LNHNV and CDR2 is YYDKDF (reference sequence). The CDR3 spans 15 residues. The V end was cut by 4 bases, the J end by 5 bases, with 17 bases between. The CDR3 protein is CATSIRMGLGTEAFF. The CDR3 bases are TGTGCCACCAGCATCCGGATGGGGCTCGGGACTGAAGCTTTCTTT.

CDR3 region: CSASGIPSTDTQYF. CDR3 coding DNA: TGCAGTGCTAGCGGCATCCCTAGCACAGATACGCAGTATTTT. The J gene is TRBJ2-3, the V gene TRBV20-1; no firm D call. V lost 3 bases, J lost 0 bases, and 10 bases lay in between. Germline V lookup: CDR1 DFQATT, CDR2 SNEGSKA (reference sequence). This CDR3 spans 14 amino acids.

The chain carries TRBV7-2 and TRBJ2-1; TRBD2 aligns across 8 bases. V trimming: 4 bases; J trimming: 9 bases; junction bases outside the gene matches: 11. The CDR3 has 15 amino acids. CDR1 is SGHTA, CDR2 FQGNSA, per germline. The CDR3 sequence: CASSYPGLVSSEQFF. Here the CDR3 DNA reads TGTGCCAGCAGCTATCCGGGACTAGTCTCTAGTGAGCAGTTCTTC.

The chain employs TRBV3-1 and TRBJ2-1; 12 nucleotides match TRBD2. J was trimmed by 1 base and V by 1 base; bases with no gene match: 2. The V gene's germline CDR1 is LGHDT and CDR2 YNNKEL (reference sequence). The CDR3 runs 17 residues. This chain's CDR3 is CASSQGLAGASYNEQFF. Here the CDR3 DNA reads TGTGCCAGCAGCCAAGGACTAGCGGGGGCTTCCTACAATGAGCAGTTCTTC.

J is TRBJ2-5 and V is TRBV20-1; D remains ambiguous. The V and J ends lost 6 bases and 3 bases respectively, with 17 bases between them. This CDR3 has 14 residues. Per germline, CDR1 DFQATT and CDR2 SNEGSKA (reference sequence). The chain's CDR3 is CSAPRGGYEETQYF. CDR3 nucleotides: TGCAGTGCACCGCGAGGCGGATACGAAGAGACCCAGTACTTC.

The table lists this clonotype with many counts. This chain connects TRBV7-2 to TRBJ2-1; D is perhaps TRBD1 or TRBD2 (6 bases each). Trimming removed 1 base at V and 7 bases at J, with 14 bases between. The CDR3 loop spans 15 amino acids. The V gene's germline CDR1 is SGHTA and CDR2 FQGNSA. CDR3 residues: CASSLGRGRLNEQFF. The CDR3 DNA reads as TGTGCCAGCAGCTTAGGTAGGGGGAGGTTGAATGAGCAGTTCTTC. Full variable domain (missing parts from reference TRBV7-2 and TRBJ2-1): GAGVSQSPSNKVTEKGKDVELRCDPISGHTALYWYRQSLGQGLEFLIYFQGNSAPDKSGLPSDRFSAERTGGSVSTLTIQRTQQEDSAVYLCASSLGRGRLNEQFFGPGTRLTVL.

This chain joins TRBV9 and TRBJ2-2; the D gene is possibly TRBD1 (6 bases). The CDR3 runs 17 residues. The germline CDR1 and CDR2 sequences are SGDLS and YYNGEE. V was shortened by 3 bases and J by 7 bases, with 22 bases between the two germline ends. The CDR3 DNA reads as TGTGCCAGCAGCGCCGTTTCGGGCTTTTCAGGGGTCGGGGAGCTGTTTTTT. It is translated as CASSAVSGFSGVGELFF.

The chain carries TRBV28 and TRBJ2-7; D is possibly TRBD1 (6 bases). CDR3 size: 16 residues. CDR1 is MDHEN and CDR2 is SYDVKM in the germline V gene. The germline V and J ends were trimmed by 6 bases and 6 bases, with 24 bases remaining between them. The CDR3 region is CASRAGTPGPISEQYF. Here the CDR3 DNA reads TGTGCCAGCAGAGCCGGGACACCGGGTCCGATCTCCGAGCAGTACTTC. The entire variable domain, with the rest obtained from reference TRBV28 and TRBJ2-7, is as follows: DVKVTQSSRYLVKRTGEKVFLECVQDMDHENMFWYRQDPGLGLRLIYFSYDVKMKEKGDIPEGYSVSREKKERFSLILESASTNQTSMYLCASRAGTPGPISEQYFGPGTRLTVT.

The V call is TRBV20-1, the J call TRBJ2-1; the D gene is possibly TRBD2 (6 bases). The better agreement between TRBJ2-7 and the DNA end casts doubt on the J call. CDR1 is DFQATT and CDR2 is SNEGSKA in the germline V gene (reference sequence). CDR3 length: 13 residues. As DNA, the CDR3 is TGCAGTGCTAAAAAGCGGGTAGCCTGCGAGCAGTACTTC. It translates to CSAKKRVACEQYF.

The chain combines TRBV5-1 with TRBJ2-3, with 9 nucleotides matching TRBD2. Germline trimming cut 2 bases from V and 2 bases from J; bases unmatched to any gene: 6. Germline-derived CDR1 and CDR2 are SGHRS and YFSETQ. This CDR3 comprises 16 residues. The CDR3 here is CASSLAGGPPTDTQYF. The CDR3 nucleotides read TGCGCCAGCAGCTTAGCGGGGGGACCCCCCACAGATACGCAGTATTTT.

This clonotype has ten or more counts. The junction differs from germline at one of its ends, possibly a read error. This chain uses TRBV20-1 with TRBJ2-6; 7 bases are a match to TRBD1. Germline V gives CDR1 DFQATT, CDR2 SNEGSKA (reference sequence). The CDR3 is made up of 15 amino acids. CDR3 sequence (DNA): TGCAGTGCCAGAGACAGGGCCTCTGGGGCCAACGTCCTGACTTTC. It codes for CSARDRASGANVLTF.

Note on this clonotype: Germline and junction disagree at one end, which may indicate a read error. V gene TRBV7-7 combines with J gene TRBJ2-1, with 10 bases lining up with TRBD2. This CDR3 is 16 amino acids long. Looked up from germline, CDR1 is SSHAT and CDR2 is FNYEAQ (reference sequence). The CDR3 coding sequence is TGTACCAGCAGCTTACTTAATAGCGGGAGGTTCAATGAGCAGTTCTTC. Translating gives CTSSLLNSGRFNEQFF.